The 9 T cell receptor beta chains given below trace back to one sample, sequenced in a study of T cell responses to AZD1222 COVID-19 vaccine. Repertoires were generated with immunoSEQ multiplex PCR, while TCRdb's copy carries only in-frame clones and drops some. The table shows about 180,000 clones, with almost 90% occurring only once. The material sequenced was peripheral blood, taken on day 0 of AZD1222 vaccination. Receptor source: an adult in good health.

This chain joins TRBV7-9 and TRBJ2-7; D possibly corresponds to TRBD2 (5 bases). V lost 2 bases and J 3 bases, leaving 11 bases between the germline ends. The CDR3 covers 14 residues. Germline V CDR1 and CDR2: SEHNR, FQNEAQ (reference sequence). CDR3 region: CASSLREQLYEQYF. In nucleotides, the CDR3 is TGTGCCAGCAGCTTACGGGAACAGCTCTACGAGCAGTACTTC.

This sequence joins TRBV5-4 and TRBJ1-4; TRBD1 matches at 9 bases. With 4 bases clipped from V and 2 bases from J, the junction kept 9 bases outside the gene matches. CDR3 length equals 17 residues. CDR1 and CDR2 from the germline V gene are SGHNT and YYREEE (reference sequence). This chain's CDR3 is CASSLDRGVTTNEKLFF. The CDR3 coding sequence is TGTGCCAGCAGCCTGGACAGGGGTGTGACTACTAATGAAAAACTGTTTTTT.

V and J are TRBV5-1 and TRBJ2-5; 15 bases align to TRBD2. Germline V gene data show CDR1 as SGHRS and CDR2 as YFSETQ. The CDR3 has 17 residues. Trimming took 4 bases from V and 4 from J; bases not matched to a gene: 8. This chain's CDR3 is CASSPPGLAGGAETQYF. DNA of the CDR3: TGCGCCAGCAGCCCACCGGGACTAGCGGGGGGAGCAGAGACCCAGTACTTC.

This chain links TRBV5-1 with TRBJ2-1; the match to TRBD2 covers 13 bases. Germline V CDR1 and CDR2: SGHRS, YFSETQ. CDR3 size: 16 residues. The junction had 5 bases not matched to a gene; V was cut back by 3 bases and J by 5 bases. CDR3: CASSWEGTSGNNEQFF. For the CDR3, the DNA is TGCGCCAGCAGCTGGGAGGGGACTAGCGGGAACAATGAGCAGTTCTTC.

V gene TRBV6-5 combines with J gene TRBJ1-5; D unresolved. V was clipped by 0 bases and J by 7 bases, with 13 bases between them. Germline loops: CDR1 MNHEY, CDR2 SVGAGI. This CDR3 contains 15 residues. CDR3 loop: CASSYSFEPGQPQHF. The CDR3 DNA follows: TGTGCCAGCAGTTACTCTTTCGAGCCCGGGCAGCCCCAGCATTTT.

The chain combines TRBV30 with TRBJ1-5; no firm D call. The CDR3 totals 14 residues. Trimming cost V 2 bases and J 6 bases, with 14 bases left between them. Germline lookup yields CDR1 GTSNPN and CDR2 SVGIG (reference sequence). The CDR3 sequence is CAWSPRVDGQPQHF. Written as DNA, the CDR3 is TGTGCCTGGAGTCCAAGGGTAGATGGTCAGCCCCAGCATTTT.

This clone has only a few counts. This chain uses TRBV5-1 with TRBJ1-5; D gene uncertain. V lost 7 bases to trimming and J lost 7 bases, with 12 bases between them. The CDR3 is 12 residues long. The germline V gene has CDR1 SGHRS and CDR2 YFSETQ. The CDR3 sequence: CASLKGQQPQHF. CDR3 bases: TGCGCCAGCCTCAAAGGGCAGCAGCCCCAGCATTTT.

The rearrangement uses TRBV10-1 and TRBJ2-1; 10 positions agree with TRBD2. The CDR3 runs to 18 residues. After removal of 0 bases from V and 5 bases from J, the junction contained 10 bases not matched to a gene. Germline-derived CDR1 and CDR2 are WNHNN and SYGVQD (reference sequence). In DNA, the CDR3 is TGCGCCAGCAGTGAGTCGACTCTACTAGCGGGGTCAAACAATGAGCAGTTCTTC. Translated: CASSESTLLAGSNNEQFF.

CDR3 sequence (DNA): TGCGCCAGCAGCTTGACACGCACCCAGAGGACTGAAGCTTTCTTT. Translating it yields CASSLTRTQRTEAFF. The chain couples TRBV5-1 to TRBJ1-1; no firm D call. CDR1 and CDR2 (germline): SGHRS, YFSETQ. Trimming took 1 base from V and 5 from J, leaving 15 bases between them. The CDR3 totals 15 residues.